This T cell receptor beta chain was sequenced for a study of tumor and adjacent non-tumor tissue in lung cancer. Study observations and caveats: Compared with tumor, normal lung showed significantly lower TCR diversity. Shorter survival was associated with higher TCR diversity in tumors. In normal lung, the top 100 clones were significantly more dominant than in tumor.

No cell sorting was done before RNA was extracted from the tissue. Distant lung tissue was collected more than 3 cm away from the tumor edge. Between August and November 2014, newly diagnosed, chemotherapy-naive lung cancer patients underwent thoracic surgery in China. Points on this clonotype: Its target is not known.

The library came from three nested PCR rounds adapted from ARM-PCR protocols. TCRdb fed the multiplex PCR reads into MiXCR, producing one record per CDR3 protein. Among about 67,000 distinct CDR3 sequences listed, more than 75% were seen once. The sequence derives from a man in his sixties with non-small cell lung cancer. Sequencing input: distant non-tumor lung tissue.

CDR3 nucleotide sequence: TGTGCCACGCAGGACAGTCACAATGAGCAGTTCTTC. The encoded protein is CATQDSHNEQFF. V is TRBV28 and J is TRBJ2-1; D might be TRBD1 (6 bases). Trimming took 10 bases from V and 5 from J, leaving 12 bases between them. This CDR3 comprises 12 residues. The germline CDR1 and CDR2 sequences are MDHEN and SYDVKM.